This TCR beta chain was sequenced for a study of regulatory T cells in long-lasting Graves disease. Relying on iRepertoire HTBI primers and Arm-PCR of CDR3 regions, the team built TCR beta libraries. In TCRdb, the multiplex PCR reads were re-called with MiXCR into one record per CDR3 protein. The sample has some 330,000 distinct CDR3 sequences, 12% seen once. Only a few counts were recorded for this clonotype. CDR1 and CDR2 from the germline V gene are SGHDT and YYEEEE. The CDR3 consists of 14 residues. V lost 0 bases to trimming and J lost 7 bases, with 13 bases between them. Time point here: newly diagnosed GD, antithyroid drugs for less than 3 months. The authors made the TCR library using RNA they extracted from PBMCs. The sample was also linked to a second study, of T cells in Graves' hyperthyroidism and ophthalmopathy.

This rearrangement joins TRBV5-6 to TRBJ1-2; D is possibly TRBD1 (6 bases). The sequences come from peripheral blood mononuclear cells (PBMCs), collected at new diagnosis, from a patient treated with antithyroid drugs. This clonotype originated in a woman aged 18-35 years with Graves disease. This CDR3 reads CASSLVGASVGYTF. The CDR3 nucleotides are TGTGCCAGCAGCTTGGTGGGGGCTTCGGTTGGCTACACCTTC.